This is a list of T cell receptor beta chains from one sample in a study of T-cell reconstitution after alpha-beta-depleted transplantation in children. TCRdb reprocessed the PCR reads with MiXCR, giving one entry per CDR3 protein. The sample includes some 520,000 distinct CDR3 sequences, approximately 32% of them seen just once. The specimen comprised PBMCs from the stem cell graft donor, sampled from the stem cell graft. These receptors were collected from a human donor who donated a stem cell graft to a child with aplastic anemia. Each CDR3 is given with its conserved first and last residue. Fields, in order: clone size, D gene, J gene, V gene, CDR3 DNA, CDR3 protein. A D gene is named only where the DNA matches it firmly. Expanded clones get a size class; other rows say once, few or many, or leave the size out.

>NA|TRBD2|TRBJ2-1|TRBV4-3
TGCGCCAGCAGCCACCAGGGGGTAGCGGGAGGTTACAATGAGCAGTTCTTC
CASSHQGVAGGYNEQFF
>few|TRBD2|TRBJ2-1|TRBV5-4
TGTGCCAGCAGCCCTGCGGCTAGCGGGAGTTACGATGAGCAGTTCTTC
CASSPAASGSYDEQFF
>NA|NA|TRBJ2-2|TRBV24-1
TGTGCCACCTTAGACAGGCCGGGAACCGGGGAGCTGTTTTTT
CATLDRPGTGELFF
>NA|NA|TRBJ1-2|TRBV12-3/TRBV12-4
TGTGCCAGCAGTGCCCAGGGGTTTAGCTTCTATGGCTACACCTTC
CASSAQGFSFYGYTF
>NA|NA|TRBJ1-2|TRBV7-9
TGTGCCAGCAGCTTAGTACCCGGGGTCGAAAACTATGGCTACACCTTC
CASSLVPGVENYGYTF
>NA|NA|TRBJ1-1|TRBV20-1
TGCAGTGCTAGGTTGAAGAACACTGAAGCTTTCTTT
CSARLKNTEAFF
>NA|TRBD1|TRBJ2-7|TRBV7-3
TGTGCCAGCAGCTTAGAAGGGGGCGTTAGCTACGAGCAGTACTTC
CASSLEGGVSYEQYF
>NA|TRBD1|TRBJ2-2|TRBV29-1
TGCAGCGCCAAGCCGGGACAGACTAACACCGGGGAGCTGTTTTTT
CSAKPGQTNTGELFF
>NA|TRBD2|TRBJ2-7|TRBV7-2
TGTGCCAGCAGCTTTGACCTTGGACTAGCGTCCGAGCAGTACTTC
CASSFDLGLASEQYF
>NA|NA|TRBJ2-1|TRBV28
TGTGCCAGCAGTTTTCTCTCTCTGCCGGAGCAGTTCTTC
CASSFLSLPEQFF
>few|NA|TRBJ1-3|TRBV29-1
TGCAGCGTTGAACTGAACCCCACGGCGCTCTCTGGAAACACCATATATTTT
CSVELNPTALSGNTIYF
>NA|NA|TRBJ1-1|TRBV5-4
TGTGCCAGCAGCTTGATGGGGACCTACTTCTTT
CASSLMGTYFF
>NA|NA|TRBJ2-5|TRBV12-3/TRBV12-4
TGTGCCAGCAGTTTCTGGGGGATCAATGTAGAGGAAGAGACCCAGTACTTC
CASSFWGINVEEETQYF
>NA|TRBD2|TRBJ2-1|TRBV5-1
TGCGCCAGCAGCGAGGGACTAGCGGACGACCAAGAGCAGTTCTTC
CASSEGLADDQEQFF
>NA|NA|TRBJ2-6|TRBV30
TGTGCCTGGAGTAGAAGGCGGCCCTCTGGGGCCAACGTCCTGACTTTC
CAWSRRRPSGANVLTF
>NA|NA|TRBJ2-2|TRBV30
TGTGCCTGGAGTGCCACAGGGCCCGGGGAGCTGTTTTTT
CAWSATGPGELFF
>NA|NA|TRBJ2-2|TRBV30
TGTGCCTGGGGGGGACAAACTTCCCTCCTAACCGGGGAGCTGTTTTTT
CAWGGQTSLLTGELFF
>few|NA|TRBJ1-5|TRBV5-6
TGTGCCAGCAGCTTGAGGTTCGCAATCGGTAGCAATCAGCCCCAGCATTTT
CASSLRFAIGSNQPQHF
>NA|NA|TRBJ1-1|TRBV7-8
TGTGCCAGCAGCCCGCTCGCTGTGGGGCGTGGCACTGAAGCTTTCTTT
CASSPLAVGRGTEAFF
>few|NA|TRBJ2-7|TRBV5-1
TGCGCCAGCAGCTTGGCCGGGCTAGCGTCCACAGAGCACTCCTACGAGCAGTACTTC
CASSLAGLASTEHSYEQYF
>NA|TRBD1|TRBJ1-6|TRBV12-3/TRBV12-4
TGTGCCAGCAGCTCACAGGGGTCCAGCGGGTCACCCCTCCACTTT
CASSSQGSSGSPLHF
>few|NA|TRBJ1-1|TRBV9
TGTGCCAGCAGCGTAGGTACGACAGGGAACACTGAAGCTTTCTTT
CASSVGTTGNTEAFF
>NA|NA|TRBJ1-1|TRBV20-1
TGCAGTGCTAGAGTGGAGACAGTGAACACTGAAGCTTTCTTT
CSARVETVNTEAFF
>few|TRBD1|TRBJ1-2|TRBV5-5
TGTGCCAGCAGCCTCACAGGGGGAGCCTACGGCTACACCTTC
CASSLTGGAYGYTF
>NA|NA|TRBJ2-7|TRBV7-2
TGTGCCAGCAGCGGACAGAAATCCTACGAGCAGTACTTC
CASSGQKSYEQYF
>NA|NA|TRBJ1-1|TRBV6-5
TGTGCCAGCAGTTACTCGACAGGTAGGACTGAAGCTTTCTTT
CASSYSTGRTEAFF
>NA|TRBD1|TRBJ2-5|TRBV5-1
TGCGCCAGCATCCATGGGGACAGGGGGCTGGGAGAGACCCAGTACTTC
CASIHGDRGLGETQYF
>NA|NA|TRBJ2-2|TRBV5-1
TGCGCCAGCAGCCCTCAAGGGGCGACCGGGGAGCTGTTTTTT
CASSPQGATGELFF
>few|TRBD1|TRBJ1-2|TRBV29-1
TGCAGCGTTGCAAGGACAGGGCCGTTCTATGGCTACACCTTC
CSVARTGPFYGYTF
>few|TRBD2|TRBJ2-3|TRBV19
TGTGCCAGTAGAACTAGCGGGGGCACAGATACGCAGTATTTT
CASRTSGGTDTQYF
>few|NA|TRBJ2-5|TRBV10-2
TGCGCCAGCAGTGCCTGGACAGCCCAAGAGACCCAGTACTTC
CASSAWTAQETQYF
>NA|NA|TRBJ2-3|TRBV5-1
TGCGCCAGCAGCTTGGGTCGCGGATACACAGATACGCAGTATTTT
CASSLGRGYTDTQYF
>few|NA|TRBJ2-1|TRBV6-1
TGTGCCAGCAGAGAAGGAGGAGATGAGCAGTTCTTC
CASREGGDEQFF
>NA|NA|TRBJ2-2|TRBV5-1
TGCGCCAGCAGCTTGGGCAGGATTGACACCGGGGAGCTGTTTTTT
CASSLGRIDTGELFF
>few|NA|TRBJ1-5|TRBV21-1
TGTGCCAGCAGCACTCTACCGCTGACAGGGGCGAGCAATCAGCCCCAGCATTTT
CASSTLPLTGASNQPQHF
>NA|NA|TRBJ1-1|TRBV6-1
TGTGCCAGCAGTCCCCTCACCTCGCACACTGAAGCTTTCTTT
CASSPLTSHTEAFF
>few|NA|TRBJ1-6|TRBV5-6
TGTGCCAGCAGCTCACTAAGATCCTCCTATAATTCACCCCTCCACTTT
CASSSLRSSYNSPLHF
>NA|TRBD2|TRBJ2-7|TRBV12-3/TRBV12-4
TGTGCCAGCAGCCTTACTAGCGGGGTTACTTACGAGCAGTACTTC
CASSLTSGVTYEQYF
>few|TRBD1|TRBJ2-3|TRBV6-1
TGTGCCAGCGGACGAGACAGGGGGACCACAGATACGCAGTATTTT
CASGRDRGTTDTQYF
>few|TRBD2|TRBJ2-7|TRBV7-6
TGTGCCAGCAGCTTAGGCGGGGGGGCTTTTTACGAGCAGTACTTC
CASSLGGGAFYEQYF
>NA|NA|TRBJ1-5|TRBV28
TGTGCCAGCAGTACCTTTTTGAGGGTAGGACAGCCCCAGCATTTT
CASSTFLRVGQPQHF
>NA|NA|TRBJ2-2|TRBV10-3
TGTGCCATCAGTGACCGGGACAAAAGTCACGGGGAGCTGTTTTTT
CAISDRDKSHGELFF
>once|NA|TRBJ2-2|TRBV7-9
TGTGCCAGCAGCGTGAGGGAAGGGACGGGCGGGGAGCTGTTTTTT
CASSVREGTGGELFF
>few|TRBD1|TRBJ1-4|TRBV5-1
TGCGCCAGCAGCCTACGGACAGGGGAAAGTGAAAAACTGTTTTTT
CASSLRTGESEKLFF
>NA|NA|TRBJ2-2|TRBV7-9
TGTGCCAGCAGCTTAGCCGGGACAAAGAACACCGGGGAGCTGTTTTTT
CASSLAGTKNTGELFF
>NA|NA|TRBJ1-2|TRBV12-3/TRBV12-4
TGTGCCAGCAGACTCTCAAGAGCCAGCTATGGCTACACCTTC
CASRLSRASYGYTF
>few|NA|TRBJ2-1|TRBV20-1
TGCAGTGCTAGGATATTAGAGGGAGAGTCCTACAATGAGCAGTTCTTC
CSARILEGESYNEQFF